This T cell receptor (beta chain) was obtained from a study of T cell responses to AZD1222 COVID-19 vaccine. V lost 3 bases, J lost 7 bases, and 10 bases lay in between. The CDR3 totals 11 residues. Per the germline V gene, CDR1 is SQVTM and CDR2 is ANQGSEA. Method: immunoSEQ multiplex PCR; TCRdb's copy keeps in-frame clones and lacks some. Of some 150,000 clones listed, approximately 87% were seen once; the top ten hold roughly 9.1%. The chain combines TRBV29-1 with TRBJ2-7; D unclear. The specimen was peripheral blood, collected 28 days after the second AZD1222 dose. This receptor was taken from an adult who received the AZD1222 COVID-19 vaccine. In DNA form, the CDR3 reads TGCAGCGTTGATCGGGTAGGAGAGCAGTACTTC. It encodes CSVDRVGEQYF.